This T cell receptor (beta chain) was captured in a study of cytomegalovirus exposure and HLA in healthy donors. Findings of the study overall: CMV serostatus was the sole immune exposure data available. Investigators reported under 200 TCR beta chains as tied to cytomegalovirus. Reports described diagnosis of cytomegalovirus status by the classifier as highly specific and sensitive.

Worth noting for this clone: Its specificity is unknown. Other nucleotide sequences in the sample specify the same CDR3.

The study ran its PCR with 60 Vbeta and 13 Jbeta primers. Profiling relied on immunoSEQ multiplex PCR, and the TCRdb table lists in-frame clones only, not all of them. The sample records about 150,000 clones, roughly 79% being singletons. Trimming took 4 bases from V and 2 from J, leaving 3 bases between them. Germline assignment: CDR1 MNHEY and CDR2 SMNVEV (reference sequence). This CDR3 comprises 12 residues. The receptor comes from a woman in her 50s in good health and CMV-seropositive. Input material: PBMCs. The chain employs TRBV27 and TRBJ1-5; D is undetermined. The CDR3 spells CASSSGNQPQHF. The DNA for the CDR3 is TGTGCCAGCAGTTCGGGCAATCAGCCCCAGCATTTT.